These 28 T cell receptor beta chains came from one sample sequenced in a study of blood T cell repertoires in COVID-19. TCRdb's table, derived via immunoSEQ multiplex PCR, lists solely in-frame clones and lacks some. The repertoire holds approximately 320,000 clones, with 87% as singletons. Sequencing was carried out using PBMCs or T cells enriched from blood (not recorded which). Every receptor here comes from a woman between 18 and 29 years old who had recovered from COVID-19.

The V and J genes are TRBV24-1 and TRBJ2-1; D perhaps matches TRBD1 (5 bases). Trimming cost V 7 bases and J 7 bases, with 16 bases left between them. This CDR3 has 14 amino acids. The germline gives CDR1 KGHDR, CDR2 SFDVKD. CDR3 nucleotide sequence: TGTGCCACCAGGCAGGGCCACCATGCAAATGAGCAGTTCTTC. Translated, it gives CATRQGHHANEQFF.

Only a few counts were recorded for this clone. V usage is TRBV7-6 and J usage is TRBJ2-7, with D hard to call. Trimming took off 2 bases at V and 2 bases at J, with 10 bases between the two ends. CDR3 length: 14 residues. The germline V gene encodes CDR1 SGHVS and CDR2 FNYEAQ. This CDR3 is CASSLYEEAYEQYF. In DNA, the CDR3 is TGTGCCAGCAGCTTATACGAGGAAGCCTACGAGCAGTACTTC.

V gene TRBV6-5 combines with J gene TRBJ2-7, with TRBD1 matching over 8 bases. Germline lookup yields CDR1 MNHEY and CDR2 SVGAGI. The trim removed 0 bases at V and 3 bases at J, leaving 4 bases unmatched. The CDR3 spans 15 residues. The CDR3 spells CASSYSGQGNYEQYF. CDR3 DNA: TGTGCCAGCAGTTACTCAGGACAGGGAAACTACGAGCAGTACTTC.

The rearrangement links TRBV5-6 to TRBJ1-2; TRBD1 matches 9 bases. CDR3 size: 16 residues. CDR1 SGHDT and CDR2 YYEEEE come from the germline V gene. With V trimmed by 0 bases and J by 5 bases, 8 bases remained unmatched. The CDR3 is CASSLDNRGLRYGYTF. CDR3 nucleotide sequence: TGTGCCAGCAGCTTGGACAACAGGGGGCTTAGGTATGGCTACACCTTC.

On this clone: At one end, the junction sequence differs from germline, possibly due to a read error. The rearrangement links TRBV6-5 to TRBJ1-2; TRBD1 matches at 7 bases. Per germline, CDR1 MNHEY and CDR2 SVGAGI. The CDR3 is made up of 16 amino acids. The CDR3 coding sequence is TGTGCCAGCAGCTACTCCAGGAGACAGGGTAACTATGGCTACACCTTC. Encoded protein: CASSYSRRQGNYGYTF.

The chain joins TRBV25-1 to TRBJ2-5; weak D call: TRBD2 (6 bases). The V end was cut by 1 base, the J end by 5 bases, with 17 bases between. This CDR3 region has 16 residues. The germline gives CDR1 MGHDK, CDR2 SYGVNS. The CDR3 sequence is CASSEFKGGLKETQYF. DNA for the CDR3: TGTGCCAGCAGTGAATTTAAGGGAGGTTTGAAGGAGACCCAGTACTTC.

This clone was picked up one time. V usage is TRBV5-1 and J usage is TRBJ2-3; D might be TRBD1 (5 bases). The V end was cut by 4 bases, the J end by 4 bases, with 10 bases between. Germline loops: CDR1 SGHRS, CDR2 YFSETQ. The CDR3 sequence is 13 residues long. The CDR3: CASSPDSPDTQYF. The CDR3 DNA sequence: TGCGCCAGCAGCCCCGACAGCCCAGATACGCAGTATTTT.

The CDR3 loop reads CASSQNLAGGSYEQYF. As DNA, the CDR3 is TGCGCCAGCAGCCAAAACCTAGCGGGAGGTTCCTACGAGCAGTACTTC. The chain recombines TRBV4-3 with TRBJ2-7; 11 positions match TRBD2. CDR3 size: 16 residues. The J segment lost 1 base and the V segment lost 2 bases, leaving 4 bases of the junction unmatched. Germline V lookup: CDR1 LGHNA, CDR2 YSLEER.

The rearrangement links TRBV5-4 to TRBJ2-7, with D perhaps matching TRBD1 (5 bases). CDR3 length: 14 amino acids. The V and J ends lost 3 bases and 3 bases respectively, with 13 bases between them. Germline V gene lookup returns CDR1 SGHNT and CDR2 YYREEE (reference sequence). CDR3: CASSSPDTDYEQYF. CDR3 DNA sequence: TGTGCCAGCAGCTCCCCGGACACCGACTACGAGCAGTACTTC.

The chain links TRBV19 to TRBJ1-5; weak D call: TRBD1 (5 bases). The germline V and J ends were trimmed by 3 bases and 4 bases, with 10 bases remaining between them. Germline V gene lookup returns CDR1 LNHDA and CDR2 SQIVND (reference sequence). The CDR3 runs to 14 residues. This CDR3 is CASSIEAGNQPQHF. The CDR3 bases are TGTGCCAGTAGTATTGAGGCAGGGAATCAGCCCCAGCATTTT.

The rearrangement links TRBV29-1 to TRBJ1-2; the D is unclear. CDR1 and CDR2 from the germline V gene are SQVTM and ANQGSEA. The CDR3 sequence is 13 residues long. For the CDR3, the DNA is TGCAGTGTCGTCTCTGGCGGGTGGAGCGGCTACACCTTC. This translates into CSVVSGGWSGYTF.

V is TRBV28 and J is TRBJ2-3, with a possible D match to TRBD1 (5 bases). Trimming cost V 5 bases and J 1 base, with 10 bases left between them. Looked up from germline, CDR1 is MDHEN and CDR2 is SYDVKM. The CDR3 covers 14 residues. The CDR3 reads CASSPGPGTDTQYF. The CDR3 DNA reads TGTGCCAGCAGTCCAGGGCCCGGCACAGATACGCAGTATTTT.

This clone was picked up a small number of times. This chain uses TRBV18 with TRBJ1-1, with 8 positions matching TRBD1. The trim removed 0 bases at V and 8 bases at J, leaving 8 bases unmatched. The V gene's germline CDR1 is KGHSH and CDR2 LQKENI. The CDR3 is 15 amino acids. In DNA, the CDR3 is TGTGCCAGCTCACCACCACAGGGGGGCGCAAAGGAAGCTTTCTTT. This translates into CASSPPQGGAKEAFF.

This chain links TRBV9 with TRBJ2-2; the D gene is possibly TRBD2 (6 bases). This CDR3 comprises 19 residues. V was pared by 0 bases and J by 2 bases, with 20 bases between. Germline V gene lookup returns CDR1 SGDLS and CDR2 YYNGEE. The CDR3 region is CASSVAYGGVSYNTGELFF. CDR3 coding DNA: TGTGCCAGCAGCGTAGCTTACGGGGGAGTCTCTTATAACACCGGGGAGCTGTTTTTT.

This clone occurred once. The J gene is TRBJ2-5, the V gene TRBV18; 7 nucleotides line up with TRBD2. Germline V gene lookup returns CDR1 KGHSH and CDR2 LQKENI. The CDR3 spans 17 residues. V lost 4 bases and J lost 5; bases outside the gene matches: 16. CDR3 nucleotide sequence: TGTGCCAGCTCACAAACTACGGTGGGCGGGAGTCAGGAGACCCAGTACTTC. Amino acids: CASSQTTVGGSQETQYF.

V gene TRBV7-3 combines with J gene TRBJ2-1, with 13 bases aligning to TRBD2. This CDR3 is built from 16 residues. With V trimmed by 5 bases and J by 3 bases, 4 bases remained unmatched. The germline CDR1 and CDR2 sequences are SGHTA and FQGTGA. The CDR3 nucleotides are TGTGCCAGCAGCAACCGACTAGCGGGGGGCTACAATGAGCAGTTCTTC. As protein: CASSNRLAGGYNEQFF. Full variable domain (missing parts from reference TRBV7-3 and TRBJ2-1): GAGVSQTPSNKVTEKGKYVELRCDPISGHTALYWYRQSLGQGPEFLIYFQGTGAADDSGLPNDRFFAVRPEGSVSTLKIQRTERGDSAVYLCASSNRLAGGYNEQFFGPGTRLTVL.

V is TRBV11-1 and J is TRBJ2-1; D not certain. V was shortened by 1 base and J by 2 bases, with 3 bases between the two germline ends. CDR1 and CDR2 from the germline V gene are SGHAT and FQDESV (reference sequence). This CDR3 spans 13 amino acids. The CDR3 region is CASSLDTYNEQFF. The DNA of the CDR3 is TGTGCCAGCAGCTTAGATACCTACAATGAGCAGTTCTTC.

The chain links TRBV18 to TRBJ1-5, with D possibly matching TRBD1 (5 bases). This CDR3 has 13 amino acids. V lost 2 bases to trimming and J lost 7 bases, with 9 bases between them. Germline loops: CDR1 KGHSH, CDR2 LQKENI. DNA for the CDR3: TGTGCCAGCTCACCAGGGGCGGCCCAGCCCCAGCATTTT. Residues: CASSPGAAQPQHF.

To note about this clone: A read error may produce the germline difference seen at one junction end. The chain carries TRBV7-9 and TRBJ1-2; D might be TRBD1 (5 bases). The CDR3 consists of 15 residues. Germline V gives CDR1 SEHNR, CDR2 FQNEAQ (reference sequence). The CDR3 here is CASSSPAGTKYGYTF. The CDR3, as DNA: TGTGCCAGCAGCTCACCAGCCGGGACTAAGTATGGCTACACCTTC.

The J gene is TRBJ1-6, the V gene TRBV6-5; D possibly corresponds to TRBD1 (5 bases). The CDR3 totals 15 residues. Germline V CDR1 and CDR2: MNHEY, SVGAGI. Trimming took off 6 bases at V and 8 bases at J, with 17 bases between the two ends. CDR3 sequence: CASSPRGGLDSPLHF. Here the CDR3 DNA reads TGTGCCAGCAGCCCGCGGGGGGGGTTGGATTCACCCCTCCACTTT.

This clone showed up just a few times. The chain links TRBV7-8 to TRBJ2-7; D ambiguous. Germline CDR1 reads SGHVS; CDR2 reads FQNEAQ. The CDR3 is 15 amino acids. V lost 1 base, J lost 1 base, and 11 bases lay in between. CDR3 nucleotides: TGTGCCAGCAGCTTAGTGGGTAGCCCATCCTACGAGCAGTACTTC. Translating gives CASSLVGSPSYEQYF.

The rearrangement joins TRBV10-3 to TRBJ2-1; 12 bases agree with TRBD2. With 5 bases clipped from V and 9 bases from J, the junction kept 14 bases outside the gene matches. This CDR3 region has 17 residues. Germline V gives CDR1 ENHRY, CDR2 SYGVKD. CDR3 DNA: TGTGCCATCAGTCTGACTAGCGGGGGCCCCGGGAATAGTGAGCAGTTCTTC. It yields the protein CAISLTSGGPGNSEQFF.

This clone was detected only once. Given a much more abundant clone one base away, this may be a read error. The rearrangement links TRBV7-9 to TRBJ1-6; D ambiguous. The length of the CDR3 is 12 residues. Trimming took off 4 bases at V and 7 bases at J, with 5 bases between the two ends. Germline values: CDR1 SEHNR, CDR2 FQNEAQ (reference sequence). The CDR3 DNA sequence: TGTGCCAGCAGCTCCCCAAATTCACCCCTCCACTTT. It translates to CASSSPNSPLHF.

This chain connects TRBV19 to TRBJ1-3, with TRBD1 identical over 7 bases. Germline V lookup: CDR1 LNHDA, CDR2 SQIVND (reference sequence). This CDR3 contains 16 residues. The trim removed 5 bases at V and 0 bases at J, leaving 7 bases unmatched. The CDR3 protein is CASSSTGDYSGNTIYF. DNA of the CDR3: TGTGCCAGTAGTTCCACAGGGGATTACTCTGGAAACACCATATATTTT.

The gene calls are TRBV21-1 and TRBJ1-6; the D segment call TRBD1 is taken from the table without a DNA check. TRBV21-1 is given as a pseudogene. The CDR3 consists of 14 residues. CDR3 DNA sequence: TGTGCCGTAAAGGGACAGGAGCATAATTCACCCCTCCACTTT. Its translation is CAVKGQEHNSPLHF.

CDR3 nucleotide sequence: TGTGCCAGCAGAGGGGGCGGTTCTGAAAAACTGTTTTTT. Translation gives CASRGGGSEKLFF. This rearrangement joins TRBV12-3 or TRBV12-4 to TRBJ1-4; TRBD1 aligns across 7 bases. The CDR3 totals 13 residues. The V segment lost 6 bases and the J segment 7 bases; nucleotides outside the gene matches: 5.

V is TRBV29-1 and J is TRBJ2-1, with 12 bases lining up with TRBD1. V shed 4 bases, J shed 7 bases, and the junction held 8 bases outside the gene matches. The CDR3 is made up of 15 amino acids. The V gene's germline CDR1 is SQVTM and CDR2 ANQGSEA. The CDR3 region is CSVGMGQGALNEQFF. DNA for the CDR3: TGCAGCGTTGGGATGGGACAGGGGGCACTGAATGAGCAGTTCTTC.

The sample holds one count of this clone. This chain joins TRBV11-3 and TRBJ2-1; tentative D call: TRBD2 (6 bases). Deletions cut 3 bases from V and 0 bases from J, with 9 bases between. CDR3 size: 15 residues. Germline V gene sequence: CDR1 SGHNT, CDR2 YENEEA. The CDR3 here is CASSFTTSSYNEQFF. CDR3 bases: TGTGCCAGCAGCTTTACGACTAGCTCCTACAATGAGCAGTTCTTC. The full variable domain, completed using reference TRBV11-3 and TRBJ2-1, is EAGVVQSPRYKIIEKKQPVAFWCNPISGHNTLYWYLQNLGQGPELLIRYENEEAVDDSQLPKDRFSAERLKGVDSTLKIQPAELGDSAVYLCASSFTTSSYNEQFFGPGTRLTVL.